The 6 T cell receptor beta chains listed next were all sequenced from one sample in a study of blood T cell repertoires in COVID-19. The data were produced by immunoSEQ multiplex PCR, yet TCRdb's version contains in-frame clones alone and is incomplete. Of about 400,000 clones detected, roughly nine tenths appear once; the ten largest clones hold 1% to 1.5%. Input material: peripheral blood. These TCRs come from a man between 40 and 49 years old with acute or convalescent COVID-19.

The rearrangement uses TRBV19 and TRBJ1-1; the D gene is possibly TRBD1 (5 bases). The CDR3 contains 12 residues. CDR1 LNHDA and CDR2 SQIVND come from the germline V gene (reference sequence). V was pared by 4 bases and J by 10 bases, with 13 bases between. As DNA, the CDR3 is TGTGCCAGTAGTAGCCAGGGATTATTAGCTTTCTTT. This translates into CASSSQGLLAFF. The full variable domain, rest sourced from reference TRBV19 and TRBJ1-1, is DGGITQSPKYLFRKEGQNVTLSCEQNLNHDAMYWYRQDPGQGLRLIYYSQIVNDFQKGDIAEGYSVSREKKESFPLTVTSAQKNPTAFYLCASSSQGLLAFFGQGTRLTVV.

The chain has TRBV4-1 and TRBJ2-7; tentative D call: TRBD2 (6 bases). The V and J ends lost 4 bases and 4 bases respectively, with 14 bases between them. The CDR3 is 14 amino acids. CDR1 and CDR2 (germline): MGHRA, YSYEKL. CDR3 in DNA: TGCGCCAGCAGCCTGGACCCCGGGGGTTACGAGCAGTACTTC. Translation gives CASSLDPGGYEQYF.

The rearrangement links TRBV10-3 to TRBJ1-5; TRBD1 matches at 12 bases. V lost 6 bases and J lost 0; bases outside the gene matches: 6. Germline V gene data show CDR1 as ENHRY and CDR2 as SYGVKD. The CDR3 totals 17 residues. This CDR3 reads CAISAGTGGHSNQPQHF. The CDR3 DNA sequence: TGTGCCATCAGCGCCGGGACAGGGGGCCATAGCAATCAGCCCCAGCATTTT.

The chain links TRBV7-9 to TRBJ1-2; D is ambiguous. Trimming stripped 7 bases from V and 2 bases from J, with 8 bases between. CDR3 length: 12 amino acids. The germline V gene encodes CDR1 SEHNR and CDR2 FQNEAQ (reference sequence). The CDR3 sequence is CASTPLNYGYTF. The DNA of the CDR3 is TGTGCCAGCACCCCCCTGAACTATGGCTACACCTTC.

The chain joins TRBV30 to TRBJ1-5, with D maybe TRBD1 (5 bases). This CDR3 has 13 amino acids. Trimming removed 2 bases from V and 4 bases from J, with 9 bases in between. Germline V CDR1 and CDR2: GTSNPN, SVGIG (reference sequence). DNA of the CDR3: TGTGCCTGGAGTATTCAGGGAAATCAGCCCCAGCATTTT. It translates to CAWSIQGNQPQHF.

This clone is a singleton in its sample. The rearrangement uses TRBV7-9 and TRBJ1-1, with 7 bases that match TRBD1. The CDR3 is 14 amino acids. The V gene's germline CDR1 is SEHNR and CDR2 FQNEAQ (reference sequence). V was clipped by 5 bases and J by 0 bases; unmatched bases: 3. The CDR3 DNA follows: TGTGCCAGCAGCCCGACAGGGATGAACACTGAAGCTTTCTTT. Translating it yields CASSPTGMNTEAFF.